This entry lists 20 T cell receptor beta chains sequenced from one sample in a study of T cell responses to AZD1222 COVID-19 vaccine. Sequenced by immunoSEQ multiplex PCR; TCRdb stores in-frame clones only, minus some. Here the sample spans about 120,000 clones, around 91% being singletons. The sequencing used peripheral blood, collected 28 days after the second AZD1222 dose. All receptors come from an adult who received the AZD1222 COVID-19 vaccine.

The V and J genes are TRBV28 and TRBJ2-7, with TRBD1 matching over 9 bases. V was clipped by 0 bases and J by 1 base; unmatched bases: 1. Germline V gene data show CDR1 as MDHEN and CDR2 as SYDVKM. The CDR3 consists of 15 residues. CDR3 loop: CASSLWDRGSYEQYF. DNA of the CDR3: TGTGCCAGCAGTTTATGGGACAGGGGTTCCTACGAGCAGTACTTC.

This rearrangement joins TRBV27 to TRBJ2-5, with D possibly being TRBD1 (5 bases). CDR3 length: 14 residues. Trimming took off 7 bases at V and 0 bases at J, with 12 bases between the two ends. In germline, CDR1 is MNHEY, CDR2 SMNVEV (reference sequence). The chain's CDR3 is CASNPGANQETQYF. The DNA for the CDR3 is TGTGCCAGCAACCCTGGGGCCAACCAAGAGACCCAGTACTTC.

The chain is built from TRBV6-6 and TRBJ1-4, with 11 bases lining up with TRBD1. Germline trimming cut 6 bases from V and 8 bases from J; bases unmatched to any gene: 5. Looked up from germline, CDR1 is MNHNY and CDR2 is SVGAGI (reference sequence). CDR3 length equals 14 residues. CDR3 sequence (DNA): TGTGCCAGCAGCGGGACAGGGGGTCGGGAAAAACTGTTTTTT. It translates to CASSGTGGREKLFF.

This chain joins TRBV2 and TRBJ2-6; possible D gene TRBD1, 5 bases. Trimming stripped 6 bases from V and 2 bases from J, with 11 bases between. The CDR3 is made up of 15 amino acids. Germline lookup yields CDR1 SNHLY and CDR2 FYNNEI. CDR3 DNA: TGTGCCAGCAGGCAGGGTAACACTGGGGCCAACGTCCTGACTTTC. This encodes CASRQGNTGANVLTF.

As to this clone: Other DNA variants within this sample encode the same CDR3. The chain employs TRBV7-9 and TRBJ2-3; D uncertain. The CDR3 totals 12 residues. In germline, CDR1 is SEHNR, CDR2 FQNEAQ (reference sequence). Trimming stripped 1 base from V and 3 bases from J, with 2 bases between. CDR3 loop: CASSLGTDTQYF. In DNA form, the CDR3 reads TGTGCCAGCAGCTTAGGAACAGATACGCAGTATTTT.

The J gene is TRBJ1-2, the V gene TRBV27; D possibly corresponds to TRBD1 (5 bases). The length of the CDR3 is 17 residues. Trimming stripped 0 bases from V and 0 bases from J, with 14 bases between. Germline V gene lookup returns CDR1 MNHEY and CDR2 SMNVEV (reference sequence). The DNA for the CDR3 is TGTGCCAGCAGTTTATCGGGGGTCACGGCCGCTAACTATGGCTACACCTTC. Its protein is CASSLSGVTAANYGYTF.

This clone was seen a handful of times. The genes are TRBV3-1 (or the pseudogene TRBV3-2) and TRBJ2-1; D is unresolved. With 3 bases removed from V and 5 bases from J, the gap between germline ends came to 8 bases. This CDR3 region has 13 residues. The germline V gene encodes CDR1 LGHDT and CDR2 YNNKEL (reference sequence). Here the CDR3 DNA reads TGTGCCAGCAGCCAGTTTGGGGACAATGAGCAGTTCTTC. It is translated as CASSQFGDNEQFF.

CDR3 in amino acids: CASSLNTGVSYGYTF. CDR3 bases: TGTGCCAGCAGCTTAAATACAGGGGTGTCCTATGGCTACACCTTC. This rearrangement joins TRBV7-2 to TRBJ1-2, with 7 bases identical to TRBD1. V trimming: 2 bases; J trimming: 4 bases; junction bases outside the gene matches: 7. This CDR3 contains 15 residues. The germline V gene has CDR1 SGHTA and CDR2 FQGNSA.

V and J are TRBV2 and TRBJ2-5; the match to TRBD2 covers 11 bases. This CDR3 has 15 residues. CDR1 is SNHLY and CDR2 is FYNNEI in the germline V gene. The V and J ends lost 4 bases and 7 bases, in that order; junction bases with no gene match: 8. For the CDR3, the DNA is TGTGCCAGCAGTGCGACTAGCGGGAATGGAGGGACCCAGTACTTC. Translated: CASSATSGNGGTQYF.

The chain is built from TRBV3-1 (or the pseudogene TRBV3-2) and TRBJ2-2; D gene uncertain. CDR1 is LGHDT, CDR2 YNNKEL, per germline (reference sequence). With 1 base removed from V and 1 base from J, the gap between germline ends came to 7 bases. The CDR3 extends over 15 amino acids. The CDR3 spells CASSQGLGNTGELFF. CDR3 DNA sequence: TGTGCCAGCAGCCAAGGTCTGGGGAACACCGGGGAGCTGTTTTTT.

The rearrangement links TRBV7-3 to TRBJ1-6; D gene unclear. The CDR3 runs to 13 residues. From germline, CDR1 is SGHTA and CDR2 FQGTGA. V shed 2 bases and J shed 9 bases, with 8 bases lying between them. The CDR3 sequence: CASSLSPSSPLHF. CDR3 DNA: TGTGCCAGCAGCTTATCTCCTTCTTCACCCCTCCACTTT.

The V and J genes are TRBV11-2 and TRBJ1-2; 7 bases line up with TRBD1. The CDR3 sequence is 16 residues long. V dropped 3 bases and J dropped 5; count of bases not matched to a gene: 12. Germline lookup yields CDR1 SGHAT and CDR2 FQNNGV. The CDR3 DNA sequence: TGTGCCAGCAGCTTCACAGGGGCCCCTTGGGGGTATGGCTACACCTTC. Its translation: CASSFTGAPWGYGYTF.

DNA of the CDR3: TGTGCCAGCTCACCTCGGACAGAGAACACTGAAGCTTTCTTT. Amino acid sequence: CASSPRTENTEAFF. The chain is built from TRBV18 and TRBJ1-1; D possibly corresponds to TRBD1 (6 bases). Per the germline V gene, CDR1 is KGHSH and CDR2 is LQKENI. Trimming removed 3 bases from V and 1 base from J, with 9 bases in between. The CDR3 has 14 amino acids.

This CDR3 reads CAWSQPPGTGKANYGYTF. Written as DNA, the CDR3 is TGTGCCTGGAGCCAACCCCCCGGGACAGGGAAAGCTAACTATGGCTACACCTTC. This sequence joins TRBV30 and TRBJ1-2; 9 nucleotides match TRBD1. Trimming took 3 bases from V and 0 from J; bases not matched to a gene: 14. The CDR3 is made up of 18 amino acids. The germline CDR1 and CDR2 sequences are GTSNPN and SVGIG (reference sequence).

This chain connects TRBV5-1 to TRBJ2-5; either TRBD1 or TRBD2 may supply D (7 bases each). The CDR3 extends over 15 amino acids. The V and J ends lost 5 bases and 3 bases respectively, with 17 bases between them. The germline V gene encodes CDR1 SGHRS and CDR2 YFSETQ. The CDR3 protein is CASSVTGAGEETQYF. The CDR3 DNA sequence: TGCGCCAGCAGTGTAACAGGGGCGGGGGAAGAGACCCAGTACTTC.

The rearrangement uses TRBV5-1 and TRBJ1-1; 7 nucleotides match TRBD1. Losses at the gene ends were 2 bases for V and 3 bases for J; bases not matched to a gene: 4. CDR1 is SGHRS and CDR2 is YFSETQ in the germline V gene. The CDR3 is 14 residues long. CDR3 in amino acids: CASSFYTGDTEAFF. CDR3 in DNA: TGCGCCAGCAGCTTCTACACAGGGGACACTGAAGCTTTCTTT.

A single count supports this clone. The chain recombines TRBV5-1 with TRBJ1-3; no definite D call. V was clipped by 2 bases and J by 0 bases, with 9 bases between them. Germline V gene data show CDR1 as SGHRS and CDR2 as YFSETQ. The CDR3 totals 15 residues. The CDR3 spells CASSFGETSGNTIYF. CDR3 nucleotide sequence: TGCGCCAGCAGCTTCGGGGAAACCTCTGGAAACACCATATATTTT.

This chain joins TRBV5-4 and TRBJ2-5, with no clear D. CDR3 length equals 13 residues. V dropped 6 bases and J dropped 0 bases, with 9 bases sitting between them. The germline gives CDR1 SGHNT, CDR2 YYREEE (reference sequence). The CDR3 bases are TGTGCCAGCAAGCCAGAGTACCAAGAGACCCAGTACTTC. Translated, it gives CASKPEYQETQYF. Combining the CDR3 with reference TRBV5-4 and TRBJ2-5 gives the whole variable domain ETGVTQSPTHLIKTRGQQVTLRCSSQSGHNTVSWYQQALGQGPQFIFQYYREEENGRGNFPPRFSGLQFPNYSSELNVNALELDDSALYLCASKPEYQETQYFGPGTRLLVL.

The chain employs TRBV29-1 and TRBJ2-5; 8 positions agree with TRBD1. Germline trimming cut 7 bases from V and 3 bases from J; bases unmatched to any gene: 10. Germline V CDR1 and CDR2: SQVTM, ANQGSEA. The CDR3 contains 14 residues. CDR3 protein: CSGGQGAIEETQYF. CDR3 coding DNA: TGCAGCGGAGGACAGGGCGCTATCGAAGAGACCCAGTACTTC.

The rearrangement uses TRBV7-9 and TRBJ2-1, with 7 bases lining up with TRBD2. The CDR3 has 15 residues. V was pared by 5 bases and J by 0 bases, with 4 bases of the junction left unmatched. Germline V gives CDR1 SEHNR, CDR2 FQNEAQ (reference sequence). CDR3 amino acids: CASSTRDYSYNEQFF. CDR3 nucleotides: TGTGCCAGCAGCACCCGGGACTACTCCTACAATGAGCAGTTCTTC.